This is a list of T cell receptor beta chains from one sample in a study of spatial heterogeneity in lung cancer. MiXCR was run by TCRdb on the 5' RACE reads, yielding one entry per CDR3 protein. The sample yields 9,500 to 11,000 distinct CDR3 sequences, 4.5% to 5.5% seen once. The sequencing used lung tumor tissue, collected at surgery. The source of these receptors is a male donor with early-stage non-small cell lung cancer. The CDR3 runs from the conserved cysteine through the conserved F or W. D genes are given only for firm matches. Clone size is stated in some rows and not others, as once, few, many or a class when expanded.

TGTGCCACCAGTGATCCACGTAGTCCTAGCACAGATACGCAGTATTTT,CATSDPRSPSTDTQYF,medium-sized,TRBJ2-3,TRBV24-1,.
TGTGCCAGCTCACCGGTTCCTCGAAGAACTAGCGGGATAAATGAGCAGTTCTTC,CASSPVPRRTSGINEQFF,medium-sized,TRBJ2-1,TRBV18,TRBD2
TGCAGTGCTAGCGTGCGGAGCAATTCACCCCTCCACTTT,CSASVRSNSPLHF,many,TRBJ1-6,TRBV20-1,.
TGTGCCAGCTCACGCCGACAGCGGGAGGCAGATACGCAGTATTTT,CASSRRQREADTQYF,many,TRBJ2-3,TRBV18,TRBD2
TGTGCCAGCAGTCCTCATATCCGGGGGAGGGTCACAGATACGCAGTATTTT,CASSPHIRGRVTDTQYF,.,TRBJ2-3,TRBV28,TRBD2
TGCAGCGTTGTCGGGGGAGCGACAGATACGCAGTATTTT,CSVVGGATDTQYF,medium-sized,TRBJ2-3,TRBV29-1,.
TGCGCCAGCAGCCAAGGAAGGGGACTAACCGGGGAGCTGTTTTTT,CASSQGRGLTGELFF,many,TRBJ2-2,TRBV4-1,TRBD2
TGCAGTGCTAGATACGCAGGGAATCAGCCCCAGCATTTT,CSARYAGNQPQHF,many,TRBJ1-5,TRBV20-1,.
TGTGCCAGCAGCTTAAAGTCGGGGGGCCAAAATGAGCAGTTCTTC,CASSLKSGGQNEQFF,many,TRBJ2-1,TRBV7-2,.
TGTGCCAGCAGCCCCCTTACGGGCCTTGCGGGGTATGAGCAGTTCTTC,CASSPLTGLAGYEQFF,few,TRBJ2-1,TRBV4-2,.
TGTGCCAGCAGCTTAACGGAATCCTACGAGCAGTACTTC,CASSLTESYEQYF,medium-sized,TRBJ2-7,TRBV11-2,.
TGTGCCAGCAGCCCTTGGAGGGTAGGATGGGACACTGAAGCTTTCTTT,CASSPWRVGWDTEAFF,medium-sized,TRBJ1-1,TRBV9,.
TGTGCCAGCAGCTTAGCGGGAGGATTCACAGATACGCAGTATTTT,CASSLAGGFTDTQYF,many,TRBJ2-3,TRBV11-2,TRBD2
TGTGCCAGTAGTAGACAGGGTAATCAGCCCCAGCATTTT,CASSRQGNQPQHF,many,TRBJ1-5,TRBV19,TRBD1
TGTGCCAGCAGCCAAGATACAGGGGGCTACGAGCAGTACTTC,CASSQDTGGYEQYF,many,TRBJ2-7,TRBV3-1,TRBD1
TGCAGTGCTAGAGTGTCAGTGATGAACACTGAAGCTTTCTTT,CSARVSVMNTEAFF,many,TRBJ1-1,TRBV20-1,.
TGCAGTGCTAGAACCGATACGAATTCGCCCCAGCATTTT,CSARTDTNSPQHF,many,TRBJ1-5,TRBV20-1,.
TGTGCCAGTCGGGGGACTAGCGGGGACCAAGAGACCCAGTACTTC,CASRGTSGDQETQYF,.,TRBJ2-5,TRBV19,TRBD2
TGTGCCAGCAGCGGAGACAGGGGGGTCCATGAGCAGTTCTTC,CASSGDRGVHEQFF,many,TRBJ2-1,TRBV6-4,TRBD1
TGCGCCAGCAGCCAAGCGTGGTCTTCTAGCAATCAGCCCCAGCATTTT,CASSQAWSSSNQPQHF,many,TRBJ1-5,TRBV4-1,.
TGTGCCAGCAGCTTAGGAGCGGGGGCTCAGGGAAACACCATATATTTT,CASSLGAGAQGNTIYF,many,TRBJ1-3,TRBV7-9,.
TGTGCCAGCAGCAGGGGGCAAGGTTCACCCCTCCACTTT,CASSRGQGSPLHF,many,TRBJ1-6,TRBV2,TRBD1
TGCGCCAGCAGCTTGAGTTCGGAGTCACCCCTCCACTTT,CASSLSSESPLHF,.,TRBJ1-6,TRBV5-1,.
TGTGCCAGCAGTTTACCCGGGACAGGGGGCAACATTCAGTACTTC,CASSLPGTGGNIQYF,many,TRBJ2-4,TRBV28,TRBD1
TGCAGCTTCAGACAGGAGCCCACCTACGAGCAGTACTTC,CSFRQEPTYEQYF,many,TRBJ2-7,TRBV29-1,.
TGCAGTGCTAGAGCACTAGCGGGATCGGACGAGCAGTACTTC,CSARALAGSDEQYF,many,TRBJ2-7,TRBV20-1,TRBD2
TGCAGCGTTGAAGGGGTAGAAACTTCCTACGAGCAGTACTTC,CSVEGVETSYEQYF,many,TRBJ2-7,TRBV29-1,.
TGCAGCGTGCGACAGGGCTCGAACACCGGGGAGCTGTTTTTT,CSVRQGSNTGELFF,few,TRBJ2-2,TRBV29-1,TRBD1
TGTGCCAGCAGGACCCAGGGACAGGGAGGCTACGAGCAGTACTTC,CASRTQGQGGYEQYF,many,TRBJ2-7,TRBV27,TRBD1
TGCAGCGTTGTGGGGATTCCGGGTCCCTCTGGAAACACCATATATTTT,CSVVGIPGPSGNTIYF,.,TRBJ1-3,TRBV29-1,.
TGTGCCAGCAGCCCCGGAAGGGGGGAGCTGTTTTTT,CASSPGRGELFF,.,TRBJ2-2,TRBV7-7,.
TGTGCCAGCAGCCGAACTAGCGGTTCCTACAATGAGCAGTTCTTC,CASSRTSGSYNEQFF,many,TRBJ2-1,TRBV12-3/TRBV12-4,TRBD2
TGTGCCAGCGCGGGAGGGGGGGAGAACACTGAAGCTTTCTTT,CASAGGGENTEAFF,many,TRBJ1-1,TRBV28,.
TGTGCCAGCAGCGGGGGGGTCCAAGAGACCCAGTACTTC,CASSGGVQETQYF,many,TRBJ2-5,TRBV11-2,TRBD2
TGTGCCAGCAGCTTACGTAGCGGGAGTCCCGGGGAGCTGTTTTTT,CASSLRSGSPGELFF,many,TRBJ2-2,TRBV7-8,TRBD2
TGCAGTGCTAGACCTAGGACTAGCGGGTTAGCCTACGAGCAGTACTTC,CSARPRTSGLAYEQYF,large,TRBJ2-7,TRBV20-1,TRBD2
TGCAGCGTTGAAGATCGGGCTACCCTAAACTATGGCTACACCTTC,CSVEDRATLNYGYTF,many,TRBJ1-2,TRBV29-1,.
TGCGCCAGCAGGCGACAGGGGGCGATAACTGAAGCTTTCTTT,CASRRQGAITEAFF,.,TRBJ1-1,TRBV5-1,TRBD1
TGCAGCGTCTGGATTCCTCTTATCGGGCAGTACTTC,CSVWIPLIGQYF,large,TRBJ2-7,TRBV29-1,.
TGCAGCGCCGCGGGCACACGGGATTACAATGAGCAGTTCTTC,CSAAGTRDYNEQFF,medium-sized,TRBJ2-1,TRBV29-1,.
TGTGCCAGCAGTTTATGGGTTACCGGGGAGCTGTTTTTT,CASSLWVTGELFF,few,TRBJ2-2,TRBV27,.
TGTGCCAGCAGTTTCCCGGGAGGACCCCAGCATTTT,CASSFPGGPQHF,medium-sized,TRBJ1-5,TRBV12-3/TRBV12-4,.
TGTGCCAGCAGCTTAGCACGAGAGACCCAGTACTTC,CASSLARETQYF,many,TRBJ2-5,TRBV11-2,.
TGTGCCAGCAGCCAGGGGAACGAGGCTGAAGCTTTCTTT,CASSQGNEAEAFF,many,TRBJ1-1,TRBV14,.
TGTGCCAGCAGCCCGGAGGCAGGGACTGAAGCTTTCTTT,CASSPEAGTEAFF,many,TRBJ1-1,TRBV11-2,.
TGCGCCAGCAGCCCCGCCTCCCGGGGGACTGAAGCTTTCTTT,CASSPASRGTEAFF,many,TRBJ1-1,TRBV4-3,.
TGCGCCAGCAGTACTCGGGGGCTGGTCAGTGAAAAACTGTTTTTT,CASSTRGLVSEKLFF,many,TRBJ1-4,TRBV5-1,.
TGTGCCAGCAACCACGGCAGCGTGAGCACAGATACGCAGTATTTT,CASNHGSVSTDTQYF,large,TRBJ2-3,TRBV28,.